The clone carrying this TCR beta chain was observed at least ten times. Amplified TCR beta CDR3 regions came from RNA transcripts. The HTBI primer set served for first-round RT-PCR of the TCR CDR3. One entry per CDR3 protein, called by TCRdb with MiXCR from the multiplex PCR reads. The sample lists 450,000 to 650,000 distinct CDR3 sequences; less than 25% were seen once. Those patients with uncontrolled infection, other autoimmune disease, pregnancy or lactation were excluded. The germline V and J ends were trimmed by 5 bases and 1 base, with 15 bases remaining between them. CDR1 MDHEN and CDR2 SYDVKM come from the germline V gene. The CDR3 extends over 15 amino acids. The data stem from a study of T cells in Graves' hyperthyroidism and ophthalmopathy. Background on the study: At the time of initial diagnosis and before any treatment, peripheral blood was collected.

This TCR was recovered from a man in his late teens or twenties with Graves' hyperthyroidism. The J gene is TRBJ2-7, the V gene TRBV28; perhaps TRBD2 as D (6 bases). Material for sequencing was blood. The DNA of the CDR3 is TGTGCCAGCAGTCTTAACCTGGGACTTTCCTACGAGCAGTACTTC. This sequence encodes CASSLNLGLSYEQYF.